This entry features one T cell receptor beta chain sequence. Its specificity is not known. The data stem from a study of T cells in Graves' hyperthyroidism and ophthalmopathy. Study findings and constraints: Model output signaled ophthalmopathy a median roughly six months ahead of onset.

Germline V gene data show CDR1 as MNHNS and CDR2 as SASEGT. V gave up 5 bases and J gave up 4 bases; unmatched junction bases: 7. CDR3 length equals 15 residues. It was RNA transcripts that yielded the amplified TCR beta CDR3 regions. Primed by the HTBI set, a first-round RT-PCR was run on the TCR CDR3. TCRdb reprocessed the multiplex PCR reads with MiXCR, giving one entry per CDR3 protein. The sample has more than 20,000 distinct CDR3 sequences; under 55% are singletons. The sequenced material came from blood. The origin of this receptor is a woman in her thirties or forties with Graves' hyperthyroidism that later progressed to Graves' ophthalmopathy. The genes are TRBV6-1 and TRBJ1-2; 10 nucleotides align to TRBD1. CDR3 protein: CASSYLTGGGYGYTF. In nucleotides, the CDR3 is TGTGCCAGCAGTTACCTGACAGGGGGCGGCTATGGCTACACCTTC.